The entry below gives a single TCR beta chain sequence along with its context. Antigen: not known. The data belong to a study of OX40 agonist ivuxolimab in advanced cancers. Study-wide context: Patients were dosed intravenously with ivuxolimab at 0.01 to 10 mg/kg every 2 weeks.

This CDR3 contains 16 residues. V was clipped by 3 bases and J by 3 bases; unmatched bases: 8. Germline CDR1 MNHNS, CDR2 SASEGT. Notes on the study in general: Among some nonresponders, normalized T-cell clonal expansion was also low. At doses 0.1 to 3.0 mg/kg, CD4+ and CD8+ clones expanded. Expanded clones were, on average, more numerous in CD8+ T cells than in CD4+.

TCRdb keeps only in-frame clones here, not all; method: immunoSEQ multiplex PCR. The sample has 50,000 to 70,000 clones, around 83% seen once; the top ten hold around 2.9%. The clonotype originates from an adult with an advanced solid tumor such as melanoma, head and neck, liver or kidney cancer. This chain joins TRBV6-1 and TRBJ1-2, with TRBD1 matching over 9 bases. The sequences come from CD4+ or CD8+ T cells sorted from blood, collected in a trial of the OX40 agonist ivuxolimab. CDR3 nucleotide sequence: TGTGCCAGCAGTGAGATCGACCGGGACAGGGACTATGGCTACACCTTC. Encoded protein: CASSEIDRDRDYGYTF.